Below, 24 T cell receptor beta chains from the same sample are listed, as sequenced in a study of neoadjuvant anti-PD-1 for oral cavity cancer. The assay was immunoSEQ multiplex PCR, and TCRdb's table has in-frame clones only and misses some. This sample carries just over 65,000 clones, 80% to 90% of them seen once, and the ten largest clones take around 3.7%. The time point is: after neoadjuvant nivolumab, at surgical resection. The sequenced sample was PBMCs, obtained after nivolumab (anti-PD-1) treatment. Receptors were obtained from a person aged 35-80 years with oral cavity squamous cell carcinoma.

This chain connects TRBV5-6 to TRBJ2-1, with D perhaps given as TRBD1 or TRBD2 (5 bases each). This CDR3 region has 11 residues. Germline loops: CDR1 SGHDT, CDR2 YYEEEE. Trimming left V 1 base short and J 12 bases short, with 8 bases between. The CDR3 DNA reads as TGTGCCAGCAGCTTGTTGGGGGTGCAGTTCTTC. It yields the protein CASSLLGVQFF.

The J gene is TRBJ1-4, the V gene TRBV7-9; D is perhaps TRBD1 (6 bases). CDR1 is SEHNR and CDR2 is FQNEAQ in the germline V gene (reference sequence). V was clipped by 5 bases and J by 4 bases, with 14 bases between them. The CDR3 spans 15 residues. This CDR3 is CASSPKQGVNEKLFF. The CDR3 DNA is TGTGCCAGCAGCCCAAAACAGGGTGTTAATGAAAAACTGTTTTTT.

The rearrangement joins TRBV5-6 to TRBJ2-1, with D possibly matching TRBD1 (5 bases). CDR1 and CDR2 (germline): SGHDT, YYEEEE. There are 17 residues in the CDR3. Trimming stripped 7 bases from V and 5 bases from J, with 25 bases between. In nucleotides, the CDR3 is TGTGCCAGCGGCACCCAATTAACAGGATTAGGGGACAATGAGCAGTTCTTC. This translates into CASGTQLTGLGDNEQFF. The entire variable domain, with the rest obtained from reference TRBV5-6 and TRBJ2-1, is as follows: DAGVTQSPTHLIKTRGQQVTLRCSPKSGHDTVSWYQQALGQGPQFIFQYYEEEERQRGNFPDRFSGHQFPNYSSELNVNALLLGDSALYLCASGTQLTGLGDNEQFFGPGTRLTVL.

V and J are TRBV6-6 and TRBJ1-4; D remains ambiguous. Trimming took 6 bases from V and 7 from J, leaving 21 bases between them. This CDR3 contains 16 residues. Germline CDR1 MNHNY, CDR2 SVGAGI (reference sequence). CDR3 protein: CASRHLKGGGVEKLFF. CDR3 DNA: TGTGCCAGCAGGCATCTGAAAGGCGGAGGTGTTGAAAAACTGTTTTTT.

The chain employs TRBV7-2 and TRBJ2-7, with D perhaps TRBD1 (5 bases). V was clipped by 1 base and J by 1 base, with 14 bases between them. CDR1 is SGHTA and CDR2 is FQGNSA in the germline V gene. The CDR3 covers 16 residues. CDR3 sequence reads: CASSLEVGVASYEQYF. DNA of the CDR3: TGTGCCAGCAGCTTAGAGGTAGGGGTTGCATCCTACGAGCAGTACTTC.

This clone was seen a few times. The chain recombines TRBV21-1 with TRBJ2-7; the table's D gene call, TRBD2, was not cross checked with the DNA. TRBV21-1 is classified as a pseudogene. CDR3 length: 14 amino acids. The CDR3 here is CASRIEGGRCEQYF. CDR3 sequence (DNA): TGTGCCAGCAGGATCGAGGGTGGACGCTGCGAGCAGTACTTC.

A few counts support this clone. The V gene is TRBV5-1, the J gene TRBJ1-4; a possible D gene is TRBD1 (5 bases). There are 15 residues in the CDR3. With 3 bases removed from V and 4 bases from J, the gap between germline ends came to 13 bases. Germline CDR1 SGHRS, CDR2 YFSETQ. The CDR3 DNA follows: TGCGCCAGCAGCTCTGAGCCAGGGAGTAATGAAAAACTGTTTTTT. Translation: CASSSEPGSNEKLFF. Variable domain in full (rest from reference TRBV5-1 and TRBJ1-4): KAGVTQTPRYLIKTRGQQVTLSCSPISGHRSVSWYQQTPGQGLQFLFEYFSETQRNKGNFPGRFSGRQFSNSRSEMNVSTLELGDSALYLCASSSEPGSNEKLFFGSGTQLSVL.

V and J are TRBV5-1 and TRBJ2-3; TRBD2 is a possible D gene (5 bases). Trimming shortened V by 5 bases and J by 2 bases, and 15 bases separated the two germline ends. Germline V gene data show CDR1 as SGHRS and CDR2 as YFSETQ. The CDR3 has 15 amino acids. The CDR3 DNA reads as TGCGCCAGCAGACGAGCGGCCGCCTACACAGATACGCAGTATTTT. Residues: CASRRAAAYTDTQYF.

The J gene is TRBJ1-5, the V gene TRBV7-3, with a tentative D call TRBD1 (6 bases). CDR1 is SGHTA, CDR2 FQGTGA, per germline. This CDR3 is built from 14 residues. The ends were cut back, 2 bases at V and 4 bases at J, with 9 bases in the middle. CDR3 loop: CASSLGGPNQPQHF. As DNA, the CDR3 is TGTGCCAGCAGCTTAGGGGGGCCAAATCAGCCCCAGCATTTT.

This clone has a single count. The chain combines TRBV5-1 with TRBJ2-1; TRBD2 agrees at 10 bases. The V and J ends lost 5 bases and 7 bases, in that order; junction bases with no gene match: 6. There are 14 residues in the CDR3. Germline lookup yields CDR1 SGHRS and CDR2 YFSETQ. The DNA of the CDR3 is TGCGCCAGCAGGCTAGCGGGAGAGTTGAATGAGCAGTTCTTC. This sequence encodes CASRLAGELNEQFF.

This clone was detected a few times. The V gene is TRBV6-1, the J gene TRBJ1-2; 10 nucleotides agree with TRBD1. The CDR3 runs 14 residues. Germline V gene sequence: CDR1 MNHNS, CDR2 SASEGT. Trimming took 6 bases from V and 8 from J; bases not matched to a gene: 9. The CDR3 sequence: CASRSGTGAKGYTF. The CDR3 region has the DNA TGTGCCAGCAGGTCAGGGACAGGGGCCAAGGGCTACACCTTC.

CDR3 nucleotide sequence: TGTGCCAGCAGCAACCCGACGACAGATACGCAGTATTTT. Translation: CASSNPTTDTQYF. The chain recombines TRBV7-3 with TRBJ2-3, with no clear D. The CDR3 is 13 residues long. Germline CDR1 and CDR2: SGHTA and FQGTGA. V was clipped by 5 bases and J by 3 bases, with 9 bases between them.

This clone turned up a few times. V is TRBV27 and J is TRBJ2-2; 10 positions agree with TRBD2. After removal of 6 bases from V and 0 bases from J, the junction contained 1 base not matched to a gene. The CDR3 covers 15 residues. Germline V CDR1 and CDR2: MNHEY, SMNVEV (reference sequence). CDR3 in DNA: TGTGCCAGCAGACTAGCGGGAACGAACACCGGGGAGCTGTTTTTT. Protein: CASRLAGTNTGELFF.

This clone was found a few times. CDR3 DNA sequence: TGTGCCAGCAGGACCGGGGCCTACGAGCAGTACTTC. The encoded protein is CASRTGAYEQYF. The chain has TRBV5-6 and TRBJ2-7; D possibly corresponds to TRBD2 (5 bases). The CDR3 consists of 12 residues. The V end was cut by 5 bases, the J end by 2 bases, with 8 bases between. The germline CDR1 and CDR2 sequences are SGHDT and YYEEEE.

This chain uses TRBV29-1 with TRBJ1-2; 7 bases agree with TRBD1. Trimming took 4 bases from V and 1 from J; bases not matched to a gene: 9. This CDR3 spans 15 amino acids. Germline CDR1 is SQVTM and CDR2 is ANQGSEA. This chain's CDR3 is CSVGETAGGNYGYTF. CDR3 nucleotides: TGCAGCGTTGGGGAGACGGCAGGGGGTAACTATGGCTACACCTTC.

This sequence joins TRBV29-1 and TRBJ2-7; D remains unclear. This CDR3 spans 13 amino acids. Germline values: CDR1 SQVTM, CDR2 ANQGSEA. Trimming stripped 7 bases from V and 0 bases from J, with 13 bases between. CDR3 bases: TGCAGCGGGGTCGATTCCATCTCCTACGAGCAGTACTTC. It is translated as CSGVDSISYEQYF.

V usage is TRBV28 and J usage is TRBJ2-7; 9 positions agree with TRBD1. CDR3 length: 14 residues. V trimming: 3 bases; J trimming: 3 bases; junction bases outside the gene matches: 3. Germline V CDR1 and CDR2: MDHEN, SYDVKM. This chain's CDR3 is CASSFLGQGYEQYF. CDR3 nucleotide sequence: TGTGCCAGCAGTTTTTTGGGACAGGGCTACGAGCAGTACTTC.

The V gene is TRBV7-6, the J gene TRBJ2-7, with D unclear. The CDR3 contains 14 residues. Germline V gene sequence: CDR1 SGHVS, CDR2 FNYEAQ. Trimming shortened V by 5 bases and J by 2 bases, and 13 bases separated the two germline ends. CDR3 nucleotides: TGTGCCAGCAGCCAAGGAGTGCCTACCTACGAGCAGTACTTC. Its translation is CASSQGVPTYEQYF.

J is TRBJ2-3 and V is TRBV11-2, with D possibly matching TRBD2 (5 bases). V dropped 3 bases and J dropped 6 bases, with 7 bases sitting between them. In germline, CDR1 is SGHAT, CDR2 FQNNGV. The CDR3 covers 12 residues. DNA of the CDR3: TGTGCCAGCAGCTTTAGCGAGGATACGCAGTATTTT. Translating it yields CASSFSEDTQYF.

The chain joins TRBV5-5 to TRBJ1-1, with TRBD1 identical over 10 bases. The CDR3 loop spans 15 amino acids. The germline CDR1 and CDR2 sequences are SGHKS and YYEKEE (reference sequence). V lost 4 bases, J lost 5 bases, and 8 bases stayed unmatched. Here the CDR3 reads CASSRQGASSTEAFF. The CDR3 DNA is TGTGCCAGCAGCAGACAGGGGGCGTCGAGTACTGAAGCTTTCTTT.

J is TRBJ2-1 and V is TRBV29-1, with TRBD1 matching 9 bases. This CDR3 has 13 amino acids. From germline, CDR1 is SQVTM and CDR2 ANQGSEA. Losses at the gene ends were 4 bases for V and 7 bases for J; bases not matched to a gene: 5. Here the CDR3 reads CSVGGTGLNEQFF. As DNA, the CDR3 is TGCAGCGTTGGTGGGACAGGGTTAAATGAGCAGTTCTTC.

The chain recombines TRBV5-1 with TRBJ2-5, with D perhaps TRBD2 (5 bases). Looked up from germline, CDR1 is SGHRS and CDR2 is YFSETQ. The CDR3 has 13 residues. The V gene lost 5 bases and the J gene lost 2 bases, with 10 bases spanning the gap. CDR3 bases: TGCGCCAGCAGACTGGGAGATCAAGAGACCCAGTACTTC. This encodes CASRLGDQETQYF.

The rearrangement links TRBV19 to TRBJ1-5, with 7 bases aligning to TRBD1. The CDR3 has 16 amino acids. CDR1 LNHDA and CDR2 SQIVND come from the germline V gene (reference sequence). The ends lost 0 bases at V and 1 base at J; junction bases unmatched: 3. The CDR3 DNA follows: TGTGCCAGTAGTATAGACGAGGGGGCGAGCAATCAGCCCCAGCATTTT. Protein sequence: CASSIDEGASNQPQHF.

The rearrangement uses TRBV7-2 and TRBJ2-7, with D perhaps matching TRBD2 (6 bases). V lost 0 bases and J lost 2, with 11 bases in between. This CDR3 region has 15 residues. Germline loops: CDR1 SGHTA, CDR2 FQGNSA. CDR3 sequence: CASSLATGAPYEQYF. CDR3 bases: TGTGCCAGCAGCTTAGCGACGGGAGCCCCCTACGAGCAGTACTTC.